Here is one T cell receptor beta chain with its context. The source of the sample is a study of blood T cell repertoires in COVID-19. Across the study: COVID-19 samples, acute and convalescent, were from the United States, Italy and Spain. Sources were T cells, B-cell-depleted T cells, or PBMCs; the material itself was cDNA or gDNA.

The germline gives CDR1 SGHDT, CDR2 YYEEEE. The V gene lost 5 bases and the J gene lost 6 bases, with 9 bases spanning the gap. This CDR3 spans 12 amino acids. In the original workflow: Nucleated cell number was recorded as an estimate derived from reference gene primer amplification. TCRdb's table, derived via immunoSEQ multiplex PCR, lists solely in-frame clones and lacks some. V and J calls and clone size are as listed in that table; D and trimming were resolved from the DNA. The data hold roughly 120,000 clones, with 80% to 85% observed a single time. Material for sequencing was peripheral blood. The chain is built from TRBV5-6 and TRBJ2-1; D might be TRBD2 (5 bases). The receptor was derived from a woman in her 70s with acute or convalescent COVID-19. In nucleotides, the CDR3 is TGTGCCAGCAGTCCCGAGGGCAATGAGCAGTTCTTC. It specifies CASSPEGNEQFF.